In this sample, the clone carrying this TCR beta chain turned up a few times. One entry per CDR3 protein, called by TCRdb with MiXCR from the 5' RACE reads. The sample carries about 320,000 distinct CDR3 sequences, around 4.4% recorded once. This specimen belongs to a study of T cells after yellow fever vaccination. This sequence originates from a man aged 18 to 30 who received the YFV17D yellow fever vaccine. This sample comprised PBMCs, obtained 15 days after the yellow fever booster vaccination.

CDR3 bases: TGTGCCAGCAGCCGACTAGCGGGGGGGTTCACAGATACGCAGTATTTT. Protein sequence: CASSRLAGGFTDTQYF. J is TRBJ2-3 and V is TRBV7-9; the match to TRBD2 covers 14 bases. The ends lost 5 bases at V and 2 bases at J; junction bases unmatched: 3. Germline V CDR1 and CDR2: SEHNR, FQNEAQ (reference sequence). The CDR3 has 16 amino acids.